The rows below give T cell receptor beta chains drawn from one sample of a study of shared clonotypes between healthy human individuals. Method: immunoSEQ multiplex PCR; TCRdb's copy keeps in-frame clones and lacks some. The sample carries approximately 1.5 million clones, approximately 98.5% recorded once. Sequenced material: naive CD4+ T cells sorted from blood. These receptors were taken from a man aged 25 to 40 in good health. Each CDR3 is given with its conserved first and last residue. The D gene is left open where the match is weak. Not every row has a clone size; where given, it reads once, few, many or a size class.

>TRBV15|NA|NA|TRBJ1-5
CATSRQNQPQHF
TGTGCCACCAGCAGACAGAATCAGCCCCAGCATTTT
>TRBV29-1|NA|NA|TRBJ2-3
CSVEGSKSSTDTQYF
TGCAGCGTTGAAGGGTCTAAAAGTAGCACAGATACGCAGTATTTT
>TRBV19|NA|once|TRBJ2-7
CASSMNTFSYEQYF
TGTGCCAGTAGTATGAATACCTTTTCCTACGAGCAGTACTTC
>TRBV27|NA|once|TRBJ1-4
CASSLLTSAGGEKLFF
TGTGCCAGCAGTTTACTCACATCCGCTGGGGGTGAAAAACTGTTTTTT
>TRBV4-2|NA|NA|TRBJ2-7
CASSQDIGGFRYEQYF
TGTGCCAGCAGCCAAGATATAGGGGGGTTTCGCTACGAGCAGTACTTC
>TRBV7-2|NA|NA|TRBJ1-2
CASSPRVVSVDYGYTF
TGTGCCAGCAGCCCCAGGGTGGTGAGTGTAGACTACGGCTACACCTTC
>TRBV10-2|NA|NA|TRBJ2-2
CASRRVDTGELFF
TGCGCCAGCAGGAGGGTCGACACCGGGGAGCTGTTTTTT
>TRBV18|NA|NA|TRBJ1-2
CASSRTGENRGYTF
TGTGCCAGCTCACGAACCGGCGAGAATCGGGGCTACACCTTC
>TRBV7-2|TRBD1|NA|TRBJ1-2
CASSLVIGTDGYTF
TGTGCCAGCAGCTTAGTTATCGGGACAGATGGCTACACCTTC
>TRBV7-2|NA|NA|TRBJ1-5
CASSGSGGAGQPQHF
TGTGCCAGCAGCGGTTCGGGGGGGGCGGGGCAGCCCCAGCATTTT
>TRBV11-3|NA|NA|TRBJ2-1
CASSFKGVHNEQFF
TGTGCCAGCAGCTTCAAAGGGGTCCACAATGAGCAGTTCTTC
>TRBV7-2|NA|once|TRBJ2-7
CASSAESQGTHEQYF
TGTGCCAGCAGCGCAGAATCACAGGGTACCCACGAGCAGTACTTC
>TRBV30|NA|NA|TRBJ2-1
CAWSYGSEQFF
TGTGCCTGGAGTTACGGTAGTGAGCAGTTCTTC
>TRBV5-1|TRBD2|NA|TRBJ2-7
CASDEGSGSSYEQYF
TGCGCCAGCGATGAGGGCAGCGGGAGCTCCTACGAGCAGTACTTC
>TRBV7-8|NA|once|TRBJ2-7
CASSPMPRYEQYF
TGTGCCAGCAGCCCAATGCCCCGCTACGAGCAGTACTTC
>TRBV7-6|TRBD2|NA|TRBJ2-5
CASSLEWGGKETQYF
TGTGCCAGCAGCTTAGAGTGGGGGGGGAAAGAGACCCAGTACTTC
>TRBV9|NA|NA|TRBJ1-2
CASSVRGEGYTF
TGTGCCAGCAGCGTAAGAGGTGAAGGCTACACCTTC
>TRBV6-7|TRBD1|NA|TRBJ2-1
CASSYSITGGNEQFF
TGTGCCAGCAGTTACTCGATAACAGGGGGGAATGAGCAGTTCTTC
>TRBV5-1|NA|NA|TRBJ2-7
CASSSQGSYEQYF
TGCGCCAGCAGCTCACAGGGTTCCTACGAGCAGTACTTC
>TRBV28|NA|NA|TRBJ2-7
CASSPGTLPGEQYF
TGTGCCAGCAGCCCCGGGACCCTTCCTGGGGAGCAGTACTTC
>TRBV27|TRBD2|NA|TRBJ2-1
CASSFQFPGLAGGVEQFF
TGTGCCAGCAGTTTCCAATTTCCGGGACTAGCGGGAGGGGTTGAGCAGTTCTTC
>TRBV6-5|NA|NA|TRBJ1-2
CASSADGTYGYTF
TGTGCCAGCAGTGCTGACGGTACCTATGGCTACACCTTC
>TRBV18|NA|NA|TRBJ2-7
CASSPGHGPLEQYF
TGTGCCAGCTCACCGGGACATGGGCCATTAGAGCAGTACTTC
>TRBV27|TRBD1|once|TRBJ2-7
CASSLAATGVGYEQYF
TGTGCCAGCAGTTTAGCTGCGACAGGGGTAGGGTACGAGCAGTACTTC
>TRBV7-2|NA|NA|TRBJ2-3
CASSLDFSTDTQYF
TGTGCCAGCTCTTTAGACTTCAGCACAGATACGCAGTATTTT
>TRBV14|TRBD2|NA|TRBJ2-3
CASSQGWGSGRETDTQYF
TGTGCCAGCAGCCAAGGGTGGGGCAGCGGGAGAGAAACAGATACGCAGTATTTT